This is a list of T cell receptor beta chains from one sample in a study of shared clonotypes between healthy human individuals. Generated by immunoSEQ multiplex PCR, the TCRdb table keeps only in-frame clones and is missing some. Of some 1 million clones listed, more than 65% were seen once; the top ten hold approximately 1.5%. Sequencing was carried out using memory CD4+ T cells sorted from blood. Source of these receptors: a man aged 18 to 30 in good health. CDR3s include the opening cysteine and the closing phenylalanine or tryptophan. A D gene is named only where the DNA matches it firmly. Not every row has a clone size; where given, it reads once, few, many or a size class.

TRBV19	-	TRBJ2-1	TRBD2	CASSIRGSTNEQFF	TGTGCCAGTAGTATACGCGGGAGTACCAATGAGCAGTTCTTC
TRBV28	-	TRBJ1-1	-	CASLTEMNTEAFF	TGTGCCAGCCTCACAGAAATGAACACTGAAGCTTTCTTT
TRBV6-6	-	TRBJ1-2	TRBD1	CASSSGQGINYGYTF	TGTGCCAGCAGTTCTGGACAGGGAATAAACTATGGCTACACCTTC
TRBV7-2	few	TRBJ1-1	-	CASSFRGGTEAFF	TGTGCCAGCAGCTTCCGGGGAGGCACTGAAGCTTTCTTT
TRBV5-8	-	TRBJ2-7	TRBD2	CASSIGLAQYF	TGTGCCAGCAGCATAGGACTAGCTCAGTACTTC
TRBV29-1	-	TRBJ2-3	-	CSVGIQGTGLNGAPDTQYF	TGCAGCGTTGGAATTCAGGGGACTGGACTCAACGGTGCTCCAGATACGCAGTATTTT
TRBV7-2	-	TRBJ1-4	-	CASSNTAGTTNEKLFF	TGTGCCAGCAGCAATACAGCCGGAACAACTAATGAAAAACTGTTTTTT
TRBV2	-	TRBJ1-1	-	CASRGHGQNTEAFF	TGTGCCAGCAGGGGACATGGCCAAAACACTGAAGCTTTCTTT
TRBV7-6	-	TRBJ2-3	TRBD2	CASSAGTSGLSDTQYF	TGTGCCAGCAGCGCCGGGACTAGCGGGCTCTCAGATACGCAGTATTTT
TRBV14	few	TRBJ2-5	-	CASSQGAGAETQYF	TGTGCCAGCAGCCAAGGGGCAGGGGCGGAGACCCAGTACTTC
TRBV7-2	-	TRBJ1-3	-	CASSFNRAGSGNTIYF	TGTGCCAGCAGCTTTAACAGGGCAGGCTCTGGAAACACCATATATTTT
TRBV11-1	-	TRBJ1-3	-	CASSHTDNSGNTIYF	TGTGCCAGCAGCCACACAGATAACTCTGGAAACACCATATATTTT
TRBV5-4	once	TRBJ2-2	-	CASSLEGHNTGELFF	TGTGCCAGCAGCTTGGAAGGACACAACACCGGGGAGCTGTTTTTT
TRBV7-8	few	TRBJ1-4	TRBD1	CASSLRTGTNEKLFF	TGTGCCAGCAGCTTAAGGACAGGGACTAATGAAAAACTGTTTTTT
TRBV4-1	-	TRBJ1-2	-	CASSQEQGTYGYTF	TGCGCCAGCAGCCAAGAACAGGGAACCTATGGCTACACCTTC
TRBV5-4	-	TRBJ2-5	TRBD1	CASSLEVDRNQETQYF	TGTGCCAGCAGCTTGGAGGTGGACAGGAACCAAGAGACCCAGTACTTC
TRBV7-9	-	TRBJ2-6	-	CASSSMNSGANVLTF	TGTGCCAGCAGCTCGATGAACTCTGGGGCCAACGTCCTGACTTTC
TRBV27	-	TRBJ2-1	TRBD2	CASSASSGHNEQFF	TGTGCCAGCAGCGCGTCTAGCGGCCACAATGAGCAGTTCTTC
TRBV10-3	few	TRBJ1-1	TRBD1	CATSGDRVFTEAFF	TGTGCCACCAGTGGGGACAGGGTCTTCACTGAAGCTTTCTTT
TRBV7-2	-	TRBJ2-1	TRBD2	CASSLRGTSGKVEQFF	TGTGCCAGCAGCTTACGTGGGACTAGCGGGAAAGTTGAGCAGTTCTTC
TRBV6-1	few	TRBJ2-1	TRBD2	CASSVLAGSDEQFF	TGTGCCAGCAGCGTTCTAGCGGGGAGCGATGAGCAGTTCTTC
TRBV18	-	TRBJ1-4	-	CASSLNSLATNEKLFF	TGTGCCAGCTCACTGAACAGCCTGGCAACTAATGAAAAACTGTTTTTT
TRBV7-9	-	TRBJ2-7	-	CASSLGGGGQYF	TGTGCCAGCAGCTTAGGAGGGGGAGGGCAGTACTTC
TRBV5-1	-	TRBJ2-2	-	CASSLGLGRANTGELFF	TGCGCCAGCAGCTTGGGGTTAGGCAGGGCCAACACCGGGGAGCTGTTTTTT
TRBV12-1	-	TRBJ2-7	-	CASSFAVQRGYEQYF	TGTGCCAGCAGCTTTGCGGTCCAGCGGGGCTACGAGCAGTACTTC
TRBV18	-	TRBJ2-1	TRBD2	CASSPLASGNEQFF	TGTGCCAGCTCACCACTAGCTAGCGGCAATGAGCAGTTCTTC
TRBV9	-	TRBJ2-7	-	CASSVNGERTRKGSYEQYF	TGTGCCAGCAGCGTAAATGGCGAACGGACCCGGAAGGGCTCATACGAGCAGTACTTC
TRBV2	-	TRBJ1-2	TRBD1	CASSETGGIYGYTF	TGTGCCAGCAGTGAAACAGGGGGCATCTATGGCTACACCTTC
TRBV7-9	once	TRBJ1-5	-	CASSLAGGPNNQPQHF	TGTGCCAGCAGCTTAGCAGGGGGGCCTAACAATCAGCCCCAGCATTTT
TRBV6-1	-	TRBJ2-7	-	CASSEGVRSFNREDHEQYF	TGTGCCAGCAGTGAAGGAGTCAGGAGTTTTAACAGGGAAGATCACGAGCAGTACTTC
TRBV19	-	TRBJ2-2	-	CASRTLRALTKAEAWAGELFF	TGTGCCAGTCGAACGCTCCGGGCTTTAACCAAAGCGGAAGCTTGGGCCGGGGAGCTGTTTTTT